These T cell receptor beta chains were read from a single sample in a study of OX40 agonist ivuxolimab in advanced cancers. The data were produced by immunoSEQ multiplex PCR, yet TCRdb's version contains in-frame clones alone and is incomplete. This sample has about 15,000 clones, with 70% to 75% found just once. The specimen comprised CD4+ or CD8+ T cells sorted from blood, sampled in a trial of the OX40 agonist ivuxolimab. Every receptor here comes from an adult with an advanced solid tumor such as melanoma, head and neck, liver or kidney cancer. Both conserved end residues are part of each CDR3.

J gene: TRBJ2-1
V gene: TRBV4-2
CDR3 protein: CASSRAGTSGRYNEQFF

J gene: TRBJ1-2
V gene: TRBV19
CDR3 protein: CASSIEPGQGSYGYTF

J gene: TRBJ2-7
V gene: TRBV5-6
CDR3 protein: CASSLFRATSEQYF

J gene: TRBJ1-2
V gene: TRBV29-1
CDR3 protein: CSVREVHGYTF

J gene: TRBJ2-2
V gene: TRBV10-3
CDR3 protein: CAVEAGAGTGELFF

J gene: TRBJ2-5
V gene: TRBV12-5
CDR3 protein: CASTPLGTGETQYF

J gene: TRBJ2-1
V gene: TRBV6-6
CDR3 protein: CASSSSSSGFYNEQFF

J gene: TRBJ2-5
V gene: TRBV28
CDR3 protein: CASSLGGEGQETQYF

J gene: TRBJ2-7
V gene: TRBV27
CDR3 protein: CASSLRLLYEQYF

J gene: TRBJ2-1
V gene: TRBV7-3
CDR3 protein: CASSLSSGRGNEQFF

J gene: TRBJ2-5
V gene: TRBV21-1
CDR3 protein: CASSTLAGGPRETQYF

J gene: TRBJ2-7
V gene: TRBV5-1
CDR3 protein: CASSLAWDPEQYF

J gene: TRBJ2-1
V gene: TRBV28
CDR3 protein: CASSFTGTNEQFF

J gene: TRBJ1-1
V gene: TRBV5-1
CDR3 protein: CASSSGQGGAEAFF

J gene: TRBJ1-2
V gene: TRBV9
CDR3 protein: CASSEGGGPSYGYTF

J gene: TRBJ2-1
V gene: TRBV28
CDR3 protein: CASRGTPNEQFF

J gene: TRBJ2-1
V gene: TRBV2
CDR3 protein: CASQTSGSYNEQFF

J gene: TRBJ1-2
V gene: TRBV5-4
CDR3 protein: CASATRPGKTYGYTF

J gene: TRBJ2-5
V gene: TRBV7-8
CDR3 protein: CASSLVSNRWETQYF

J gene: TRBJ1-5
V gene: TRBV27
CDR3 protein: CASSLQGLSNQPQHF

J gene: TRBJ2-1
V gene: TRBV5-6
CDR3 protein: CASSATTGNEQFF